This T cell receptor beta chain emerged from a study of CD8+CD57+ T cells in acquired aplastic anemia. About the study: When averaged, DNA from sorted CD4+ and CD8+ cells came to approximately 3.2 ug. The study obtained 9 million to 13 million reads on average for CD4+ cells from healthy donors.

Using genomic DNA as the template, TCR beta VDJ and CDR3 profiling was carried out. TCRdb re-called the reads with MiXCR, one entry per CDR3 protein. The sample consists of over 40,000 distinct CDR3 sequences, approximately 78% of them appearing once. CDR1 SNHLY and CDR2 FYNNEI come from the germline V gene. V was shortened by 7 bases and J by 6 bases, with 15 bases between the two germline ends. The CDR3 totals 13 residues. Comments on this clonotype: Its specificity is not known.

Study-level findings and limits: For CD8+ Simpson's diversity, patients and controls showed no significant difference.

The sample taken for sequencing was sorted CD4+, CD8+, or CD8+CD57+ T cells (not recorded which) from PBMCs. The receptor's source is a human donor in good health, serving as a control. The chain carries TRBV2 and TRBJ1-1; D not resolved. CDR3 coding DNA: TGTGCCAGCACCCCTTCCTGGACCGCTGAAGCTTTCTTT. Translated, it gives CASTPSWTAEAFF.